This entry lists 4 T cell receptor beta chains sequenced from one sample in a study of control samples from healthy donors and cancer patients. Assay: immunoSEQ multiplex PCR; the TCRdb copy retains only in-frame clones and omits some. The sample includes some 97,000 clones, roughly nine tenths of them seen just once. Sequenced sample: blood. The origin of the receptors is a woman between 45 and 65 years old in good health.

This chain connects TRBV30 to TRBJ1-4; no definite D call. V lost 1 base, J lost 8 bases, and 11 bases lay in between. The CDR3 has 13 residues. Per the germline V gene, CDR1 is GTSNPN and CDR2 is SVGIG (reference sequence). The CDR3 loop reads CAWSAGVGEKLFF. The CDR3 nucleotides are TGTGCCTGGAGTGCCGGGGTGGGGGAAAAACTGTTTTTT.

The chain carries TRBV11-2 and TRBJ2-1; D not certain. V lost 5 bases to trimming and J lost 10 bases, with 21 bases between them. The CDR3 loop spans 15 amino acids. From germline, CDR1 is SGHAT and CDR2 FQNNGV. CDR3 amino acids: CASSLPGRANEEQFF. The CDR3 DNA reads as TGTGCCAGCAGCCTTCCAGGACGGGCCAATGAGGAGCAGTTCTTC.

The chain uses TRBV7-2 and TRBJ1-5; 9 bases align to TRBD1. This CDR3 is 14 amino acids long. Germline CDR1 is SGHTA and CDR2 is FQGNSA. After removal of 1 base from V and 6 bases from J, the junction contained 1 base not matched to a gene. CDR3 amino acids: CASSLGDRVQPQHF. CDR3 nucleotide sequence: TGTGCCAGCAGCTTAGGGGACAGGGTTCAGCCCCAGCATTTT.

This clone was counted a single time. The gene calls are TRBV10-1 and TRBJ2-7, with D perhaps given as TRBD1 or TRBD2 (5 bases each). V was shortened by 0 bases and J by 2 bases, with 8 bases between the two germline ends. Germline V gene lookup returns CDR1 WNHNN and CDR2 SYGVQD (reference sequence). This CDR3 spans 14 amino acids. The DNA for the CDR3 is TGCGCCAGCAGTGAGTCGACGGGGCCCTACGAGCAGTACTTC. Residues: CASSESTGPYEQYF.